This TCR beta chain is drawn from a study of blood T cell repertoires in COVID-19. Study details: Whether acute or convalescent, the COVID-19 samples came from the United States, Italy and Spain. Sources were T cells, B-cell-depleted T cells, or PBMCs; the material itself was cDNA or gDNA.

How the authors handled the data: Estimates of nucleated cell counts were drawn from the amplification of reference gene primers. Sequencing was performed with immunoSEQ multiplex PCR; in TCRdb, only in-frame clones are kept and a portion is missing. That table supplies the V and J calls and clone size; D and trimming were determined from the DNA. The data contain 180,000 or so clones, about 82% of them singletons. Cohort placement rested on clinical history that participants reported themselves. Germline assignment: CDR1 GTSNPN and CDR2 SVGIG (reference sequence). The CDR3 totals 13 residues. V was shortened by 4 bases and J by 7 bases, with 17 bases between the two germline ends.

The J gene is TRBJ2-7, the V gene TRBV30; D remains ambiguous. The sequencing sample was made of PBMCs or T cells enriched from blood (not recorded which). The receptor was derived from a man in his forties or fifties with acute COVID-19. This CDR3 is CAWTIVGPGEQYF. For the CDR3, the DNA is TGTGCCTGGACTATAGTCGGTCCGGGTGAGCAGTACTTC. Full variable domain (remainder filled in from reference TRBV30 and TRBJ2-7): SQTIHQWPATLVQPVGSPLSLECTVEGTSNPNLYWYRQAAGRGLQLLFYSVGIGQISSEVPQNLSASRPQDRQFILSSKKLLLSDSGFYLCAWTIVGPGEQYFGPGTRLTVT.